This T cell receptor beta chain is drawn from a study of T cell repertoires in cytomegalovirus infection (dated by TCRdb to between 2018 and 2020). In the study overall: Donor HLA type was relevant to the analysis, as public TCR beta signatures indicated carriage of CMV infection together with the matching HLA type.

This clonotype was recorded at least ten times. Its target antigen remains unknown. Base qualities are not provided; no much larger clone lies one nucleotide away. Between the V and J ends, shortened by 7 bases and 1 base respectively, the junction contains 17 bases. The CDR3 sequence holds 17 residues, the cysteine and phenylalanine included. Only CDR3 DNA remains: 51 bases, in frame from the first base. From the germline V gene (reference sequence), CDR1 is SEHNR and CDR2 is FQNEAQ. Sequencing was performed on an Illumina HiSeq 1500. The public reads were quality trimmed at Q25 with fastp and then assembled into clones with MiXCR by TCRdb, keeping productive beta chains. Entries that share a CDR3 protein sequence are merged under the most common genes and DNA. This sample gives a few hundred thousand distinct CDR3 sequences in total; roughly a sixth of them show up just once. The ten largest make up around 11% of the sample.

General study outcomes and caveats: The ex vivo response was dominated by HLA-C-restricted CMV-specific TCR beta clonotypes, which also provided the single most frequent clonotype in two of eight donors. Carriers of CMV infection plus the relevant HLA type were discriminated by the cumulative frequency of public TCR beta family members in the study cohort and in an independent roughly 340-donor cohort.

This TCR came from a human donor in good health (CMV status not recorded). Some clones in this sample may be carry-over from other donors' samples. The sequencing input was PBMCs. The chain links TRBV7-9 with TRBJ2-6, with the D segment identity uncertain. The DNA sequence is as follows: TGTGCCAGCACCTGGACGGTGGGCCATTCTGGGGCCAACGTCCTGACTTTC. This yields the protein CASTWTVGHSGANVLTF.